This is a list of T cell receptor beta chains from one sample in a study of blood T cell repertoires in COVID-19. Generated by immunoSEQ multiplex PCR, the TCRdb table keeps only in-frame clones and is missing some. This table has 180,000 or so clones, more than 85% appearing once. The sequenced sample consisted of peripheral blood. The receptors were sampled from a man between 18 and 35 years old with acute or convalescent COVID-19. CDR3s include the opening cysteine and the closing phenylalanine or tryptophan. Fields, in order: CDR3 length, clone size, J gene, V gene, D gene, CDR3 protein, CDR3 DNA. D genes are given only for firm matches. Clone size is stated in some rows and not others, as once, few, many or a class when expanded.

cdr3_length: 14
clone_size: NA
j_call: TRBJ2-5
v_call: TRBV27
d_call: TRBD1
cdr3_aa: CASSWTGGRETQYF
cdr3_nt: TGTGCCAGCAGCTGGACAGGGGGGAGGGAGACCCAGTACTTC

cdr3_length: 14
clone_size: NA
j_call: TRBJ1-5
v_call: TRBV6-5
d_call: NA
cdr3_aa: CASSPTGRHQPQHF
cdr3_nt: TGTGCCAGCAGTCCGACAGGACGCCATCAGCCCCAGCATTTT

cdr3_length: 15
clone_size: once
j_call: TRBJ1-1
v_call: TRBV7-9
d_call: NA
cdr3_aa: CASSEKDRPELEAFF
cdr3_nt: TGTGCCAGCAGCGAGAAGGACAGACCAGAACTTGAAGCTTTCTTT

cdr3_length: 14
clone_size: NA
j_call: TRBJ1-1
v_call: TRBV5-4
d_call: TRBD1
cdr3_aa: CAHFRDRANTEAFF
cdr3_nt: TGTGCCCATTTCCGGGACAGGGCGAACACTGAAGCTTTCTTT

cdr3_length: 14
clone_size: NA
j_call: TRBJ2-7
v_call: TRBV11-2
d_call: NA
cdr3_aa: CASSFYRDGDEQYF
cdr3_nt: TGTGCCAGCAGCTTTTACAGGGATGGTGACGAGCAGTACTTC

cdr3_length: 13
clone_size: few
j_call: TRBJ2-5
v_call: TRBV7-9
d_call: NA
cdr3_aa: CASSLNTQETQYF
cdr3_nt: TGTGCCAGCAGCTTAAACACCCAAGAGACCCAGTACTTC

cdr3_length: 14
clone_size: NA
j_call: TRBJ2-5
v_call: TRBV30
d_call: TRBD1
cdr3_aa: CAWEGPGTGETQYF
cdr3_nt: TGTGCCTGGGAGGGCCCCGGGACAGGGGAGACCCAGTACTTC

cdr3_length: 14
clone_size: NA
j_call: TRBJ2-2
v_call: TRBV4-1
d_call: NA
cdr3_aa: CASCLQHNTGELFF
cdr3_nt: TGCGCCAGCTGTCTACAGCATAACACCGGGGAGCTGTTTTTT

cdr3_length: 13
clone_size: NA
j_call: TRBJ1-2
v_call: TRBV28
d_call: TRBD1
cdr3_aa: CASSLTGLSGYTF
cdr3_nt: TGTGCCAGCAGTTTGACAGGGCTTTCTGGCTACACCTTC

cdr3_length: 17
clone_size: NA
j_call: TRBJ2-1
v_call: TRBV7-9
d_call: TRBD1
cdr3_aa: CASRGITGEPSYNEQFF
cdr3_nt: TGTGCCAGCAGGGGAATTACAGGGGAGCCCTCCTACAATGAGCAGTTCTTC

cdr3_length: 16
clone_size: once
j_call: TRBJ1-6
v_call: TRBV9
d_call: TRBD1
cdr3_aa: CASSVGDRESDSPLHF
cdr3_nt: TGTGCCAGCAGCGTAGGGGACAGGGAGTCAGATTCACCCCTCCACTTT

cdr3_length: 15
clone_size: NA
j_call: TRBJ1-2
v_call: TRBV28
d_call: NA
cdr3_aa: CASSLPIGTSYGYTF
cdr3_nt: TGTGCCAGCAGTTTGCCTATCGGGACAAGCTATGGCTACACCTTC

cdr3_length: 14
clone_size: NA
j_call: TRBJ1-1
v_call: TRBV25-1
d_call: NA
cdr3_aa: CASSGEGWDTEAFF
cdr3_nt: TGTGCCAGCAGTGGAGAGGGATGGGATACTGAAGCTTTCTTT

cdr3_length: 12
clone_size: NA
j_call: TRBJ1-1
v_call: TRBV30
d_call: NA
cdr3_aa: CAGRRMNTEAFF
cdr3_nt: TGTGCCGGAAGGAGGATGAACACTGAAGCTTTCTTT

cdr3_length: 15
clone_size: once
j_call: TRBJ2-1
v_call: TRBV10-1
d_call: TRBD2
cdr3_aa: CASSASLAGGNEQFF
cdr3_nt: TGCGCCAGCAGTGCGTCACTAGCGGGGGGGAATGAGCAGTTCTTC

cdr3_length: 13
clone_size: few
j_call: TRBJ1-3
v_call: TRBV30
d_call: NA
cdr3_aa: CAWSHETGNTIYF
cdr3_nt: TGTGCCTGGAGCCATGAGACTGGAAACACCATATATTTT

cdr3_length: 13
clone_size: few
j_call: TRBJ2-5
v_call: TRBV2
d_call: NA
cdr3_aa: CASLSSEGETQYF
cdr3_nt: TGTGCCAGCTTGTCTTCGGAGGGGGAGACCCAGTACTTC

cdr3_length: 15
clone_size: NA
j_call: TRBJ1-6
v_call: TRBV6-6
d_call: TRBD1
cdr3_aa: CASSFQRGPESPLHF
cdr3_nt: TGTGCCAGCAGTTTTCAGAGGGGGCCGGAATCACCCCTCCACTTT

cdr3_length: 15
clone_size: NA
j_call: TRBJ1-1
v_call: TRBV28
d_call: NA
cdr3_aa: CASSFTGRPNTEAFF
cdr3_nt: TGTGCCAGCAGTTTTACAGGTCGACCGAACACTGAAGCTTTCTTT

cdr3_length: 11
clone_size: NA
j_call: TRBJ2-5
v_call: TRBV28
d_call: NA
cdr3_aa: CASSPRETQYF
cdr3_nt: TGTGCCAGCAGTCCCCGGGAGACCCAGTACTTC

cdr3_length: 15
clone_size: NA
j_call: TRBJ2-3
v_call: TRBV4-1
d_call: TRBD1
cdr3_aa: CASSDRDRELDTQYF
cdr3_nt: TGCGCCAGCAGCGACCGGGACAGGGAATTGGATACGCAGTATTTT

cdr3_length: 16
clone_size: NA
j_call: TRBJ1-3
v_call: TRBV3-1/TRBV3-2
d_call: TRBD1
cdr3_aa: CASRPQGASSGNTIYF
cdr3_nt: TGTGCCAGCAGGCCACAGGGGGCGAGCTCTGGAAACACCATATATTTT

cdr3_length: 10
clone_size: NA
j_call: TRBJ2-5
v_call: TRBV20-1
d_call: NA
cdr3_aa: CSAKQETQYF
cdr3_nt: TGCAGTGCTAAACAGGAGACCCAGTACTTC

cdr3_length: 16
clone_size: NA
j_call: TRBJ1-5
v_call: TRBV19
d_call: NA
cdr3_aa: CASSLGGVSVNQPQHF
cdr3_nt: TGTGCCAGTAGTCTGGGAGGGGTAAGCGTTAATCAGCCCCAGCATTTT

cdr3_length: 14
clone_size: NA
j_call: TRBJ2-1
v_call: TRBV11-2
d_call: NA
cdr3_aa: CASSLEGPYNEQFF
cdr3_nt: TGTGCCAGCAGCTTGGAGGGCCCCTACAATGAGCAGTTCTTC

cdr3_length: 13
clone_size: NA
j_call: TRBJ1-1
v_call: TRBV5-1
d_call: TRBD1
cdr3_aa: CASSPGGNTEAFF
cdr3_nt: TGCGCCAGCAGTCCAGGGGGGAACACTGAAGCTTTCTTT

cdr3_length: 14
clone_size: once
j_call: TRBJ2-5
v_call: TRBV18
d_call: TRBD2
cdr3_aa: CASSPPGLAQTQYF
cdr3_nt: TGTGCCAGCTCACCACCGGGACTAGCACAGACCCAGTACTTC

cdr3_length: 17
clone_size: NA
j_call: TRBJ2-3
v_call: TRBV24-1
d_call: TRBD1
cdr3_aa: CATSDRTGSISTDTQYF
cdr3_nt: TGTGCCACCAGTGACAGGACAGGATCTATAAGCACAGATACGCAGTATTTT

cdr3_length: 14
clone_size: NA
j_call: TRBJ2-1
v_call: TRBV6-4
d_call: TRBD1
cdr3_aa: CASSRDRSNNEQFF
cdr3_nt: TGTGCCAGCAGCCGGGACAGGTCAAACAATGAGCAGTTCTTC

cdr3_length: 12
clone_size: NA
j_call: TRBJ1-1
v_call: TRBV28
d_call: NA
cdr3_aa: CASGNRVDEAFF
cdr3_nt: TGTGCCAGCGGGAACAGGGTTGATGAAGCTTTCTTT

cdr3_length: 12
clone_size: NA
j_call: TRBJ1-1
v_call: TRBV30
d_call: NA
cdr3_aa: CAWMERSTQAFF
cdr3_nt: TGTGCCTGGATGGAGAGGAGTACTCAAGCTTTCTTT

cdr3_length: 14
clone_size: NA
j_call: TRBJ1-5
v_call: TRBV30
d_call: NA
cdr3_aa: CAWSHMGHGQPQHF
cdr3_nt: TGTGCCTGGAGCCACATGGGGCATGGTCAGCCCCAGCATTTT

cdr3_length: 15
clone_size: NA
j_call: TRBJ1-2
v_call: TRBV30
d_call: NA
cdr3_aa: CAWSVQLAGSRGYTF
cdr3_nt: TGTGCCTGGAGTGTACAATTGGCAGGGTCCCGAGGCTACACCTTC

cdr3_length: 15
clone_size: NA
j_call: TRBJ1-2
v_call: TRBV5-1
d_call: TRBD1
cdr3_aa: CASSPQDRGGYGYTF
cdr3_nt: TGCGCCAGCAGCCCACAAGACAGGGGCGGGTATGGCTACACCTTC

cdr3_length: 13
clone_size: once
j_call: TRBJ2-5
v_call: TRBV7-3
d_call: NA
cdr3_aa: CASSTRRGETQYF
cdr3_nt: TGTGCCAGCAGCACGCGGAGGGGTGAGACCCAGTACTTC

cdr3_length: 13
clone_size: NA
j_call: TRBJ1-6
v_call: TRBV30
d_call: NA
cdr3_aa: CAWSVQLNSPLHF
cdr3_nt: TGTGCCTGGAGTGTTCAATTGAATTCACCCCTCCACTTT

cdr3_length: 15
clone_size: NA
j_call: TRBJ2-5
v_call: TRBV24-1
d_call: TRBD1
cdr3_aa: CATSANQGAWETQYF
cdr3_nt: TGTGCCACCAGTGCCAACCAGGGGGCCTGGGAGACCCAGTACTTC

cdr3_length: 19
clone_size: NA
j_call: TRBJ2-1
v_call: TRBV9
d_call: TRBD1
cdr3_aa: CASSVAGTGIIASYNEQFF
cdr3_nt: TGTGCCAGCAGCGTAGCGGGGACAGGAATCATCGCCTCCTACAATGAGCAGTTCTTC

cdr3_length: 16
clone_size: NA
j_call: TRBJ1-2
v_call: TRBV5-6
d_call: NA
cdr3_aa: CASRPIPGGSGYGYTF
cdr3_nt: TGTGCCAGCAGGCCAATCCCGGGAGGAAGCGGCTATGGCTACACCTTC

cdr3_length: 15
clone_size: many
j_call: TRBJ2-5
v_call: TRBV24-1
d_call: TRBD1
cdr3_aa: CATSDLGTGQETQYF
cdr3_nt: TGTGCCACCAGTGATTTGGGGACAGGTCAAGAGACCCAGTACTTC

cdr3_length: 13
clone_size: NA
j_call: TRBJ1-1
v_call: TRBV28
d_call: NA
cdr3_aa: CASSSFRGTEAFF
cdr3_nt: TGTGCCAGCAGCTCTTTCAGGGGCACTGAAGCTTTCTTT

cdr3_length: 12
clone_size: NA
j_call: TRBJ1-4
v_call: TRBV30
d_call: TRBD1
cdr3_aa: CAGDRGDEKLFF
cdr3_nt: TGTGCCGGGGACAGGGGGGACGAAAAACTGTTTTTT

cdr3_length: 14
clone_size: NA
j_call: TRBJ2-5
v_call: TRBV4-1
d_call: TRBD2
cdr3_aa: CASSQELAGGHQYF
cdr3_nt: TGCGCCAGCAGCCAAGAACTAGCGGGGGGGCACCAGTACTTC

cdr3_length: 16
clone_size: NA
j_call: TRBJ2-3
v_call: TRBV24-1
d_call: TRBD2
cdr3_aa: CATSPWTSGGTDTQYF
cdr3_nt: TGTGCCACCAGTCCGTGGACTAGCGGGGGCACAGATACGCAGTATTTT

cdr3_length: 14
clone_size: NA
j_call: TRBJ2-5
v_call: TRBV7-8
d_call: NA
cdr3_aa: CASSFQGSGETQYF
cdr3_nt: TGTGCCAGCAGCTTCCAGGGATCTGGAGAGACCCAGTACTTC

cdr3_length: 14
clone_size: NA
j_call: TRBJ2-5
v_call: TRBV29-1
d_call: NA
cdr3_aa: CSVEAGRGVETQYF
cdr3_nt: TGCAGCGTTGAAGCGGGCAGGGGGGTAGAGACCCAGTACTTC

cdr3_length: 15
clone_size: NA
j_call: TRBJ1-4
v_call: TRBV6-5
d_call: TRBD1
cdr3_aa: CASTRDRGRSEKLFF
cdr3_nt: TGTGCCAGCACCCGGGACAGGGGAAGGAGTGAAAAACTGTTTTTT

cdr3_length: 14
clone_size: NA
j_call: TRBJ1-5
v_call: TRBV9
d_call: NA
cdr3_aa: CASSEGSGNQPQHF
cdr3_nt: TGTGCCAGCAGCGAAGGTTCAGGGAATCAACCCCAGCATTTT

cdr3_length: 15
clone_size: NA
j_call: TRBJ2-3
v_call: TRBV30
d_call: TRBD1
cdr3_aa: CAWTTGTGSPDTQYF
cdr3_nt: TGTGCCTGGACTACCGGGACAGGGTCCCCAGATACGCAGTATTTT

cdr3_length: 15
clone_size: once
j_call: TRBJ2-7
v_call: TRBV2
d_call: NA
cdr3_aa: CASSERRGLAYEQYF
cdr3_nt: TGTGCCAGCAGTGAACGTAGAGGGCTCGCCTACGAGCAGTACTTC

cdr3_length: 16
clone_size: NA
j_call: TRBJ1-1
v_call: TRBV3-1/TRBV3-2
d_call: NA
cdr3_aa: CASSQGPFGQNTEAFF
cdr3_nt: TGTGCCAGCAGCCAAGGGCCTTTTGGGCAGAACACTGAAGCTTTCTTT

cdr3_length: 13
clone_size: NA
j_call: TRBJ1-1
v_call: TRBV11-1
d_call: NA
cdr3_aa: CASSFPGNTEAFF
cdr3_nt: TGTGCCAGCAGCTTTCCGGGAAACACTGAAGCTTTCTTT

cdr3_length: 16
clone_size: NA
j_call: TRBJ2-7
v_call: TRBV7-6
d_call: TRBD2
cdr3_aa: CASRKTSGGSSYEQYF
cdr3_nt: TGTGCCAGCAGAAAAACTAGCGGGGGGTCCTCCTACGAGCAGTACTTC

cdr3_length: 12
clone_size: NA
j_call: TRBJ2-7
v_call: TRBV30
d_call: NA
cdr3_aa: CAWSVAGNEQYF
cdr3_nt: TGTGCCTGGAGTGTGGCAGGGAACGAGCAGTACTTC

cdr3_length: 13
clone_size: NA
j_call: TRBJ1-5
v_call: TRBV18
d_call: NA
cdr3_aa: CASSPRGSSPQHF
cdr3_nt: TGTGCCAGCTCACCACGAGGATCGTCGCCCCAGCATTTT

cdr3_length: 14
clone_size: NA
j_call: TRBJ2-5
v_call: TRBV5-1
d_call: NA
cdr3_aa: CASSLVAGGGTQYF
cdr3_nt: TGCGCCAGCAGCTTGGTGGCAGGAGGAGGGACCCAGTACTTC

cdr3_length: 13
clone_size: once
j_call: TRBJ1-3
v_call: TRBV19
d_call: NA
cdr3_aa: CASRESSGNTIYF
cdr3_nt: TGTGCCAGTAGAGAGAGCTCTGGAAACACCATATATTTT

cdr3_length: 13
clone_size: once
j_call: TRBJ1-3
v_call: TRBV2
d_call: NA
cdr3_aa: CATPGSSGNTIYF
cdr3_nt: TGTGCCACCCCCGGGAGCTCTGGAAACACCATATATTTT

cdr3_length: 19
clone_size: NA
j_call: TRBJ1-5
v_call: TRBV7-2
d_call: TRBD1
cdr3_aa: CASSLGEGQGAGWNQPQHF
cdr3_nt: TGTGCCAGCAGCTTAGGGGAGGGGCAGGGGGCTGGATGGAATCAGCCCCAGCATTTT

cdr3_length: 13
clone_size: NA
j_call: TRBJ1-5
v_call: TRBV10-3
d_call: NA
cdr3_aa: CAISPDSDQPQHF
cdr3_nt: TGTGCCATCAGCCCCGACAGCGATCAGCCCCAGCATTTT